The 2 T cell receptor beta chains below were found in one sample sequenced in a study of technical replicates of blood from a few donors. Repertoires were generated with immunoSEQ multiplex PCR, while TCRdb's copy carries only in-frame clones and drops some. The sample records around 60,000 clones, around 92% being singletons. Sequencing was performed on PBMCs. The receptors were sampled from a human donor in good health. Some clones in this sample may be carry-over from other donors' samples.

The V and J genes are TRBV9 and TRBJ1-3; the D gene is possibly TRBD1 (5 bases). With 3 bases removed from V and 4 bases from J, the gap between germline ends came to 20 bases. Germline CDR1 SGDLS, CDR2 YYNGEE. The CDR3 length is 17 residues. The CDR3 sequence is CASSGRKEGRGGNTIYF. The CDR3 nucleotides read TGTGCCAGCAGCGGCCGGAAGGAGGGTCGGGGGGGAAACACCATATATTTT.

The gene calls are TRBV2 and TRBJ2-3, with TRBD1 matching 9 bases. This CDR3 spans 14 amino acids. V shed 5 bases, J shed 3 bases, and the junction held 3 bases outside the gene matches. Per germline, CDR1 SNHLY and CDR2 FYNNEI. CDR3 DNA: TGTGCCAGCAGTAACAGGGGGCAGACAGATACGCAGTATTTT. Its translation is CASSNRGQTDTQYF.